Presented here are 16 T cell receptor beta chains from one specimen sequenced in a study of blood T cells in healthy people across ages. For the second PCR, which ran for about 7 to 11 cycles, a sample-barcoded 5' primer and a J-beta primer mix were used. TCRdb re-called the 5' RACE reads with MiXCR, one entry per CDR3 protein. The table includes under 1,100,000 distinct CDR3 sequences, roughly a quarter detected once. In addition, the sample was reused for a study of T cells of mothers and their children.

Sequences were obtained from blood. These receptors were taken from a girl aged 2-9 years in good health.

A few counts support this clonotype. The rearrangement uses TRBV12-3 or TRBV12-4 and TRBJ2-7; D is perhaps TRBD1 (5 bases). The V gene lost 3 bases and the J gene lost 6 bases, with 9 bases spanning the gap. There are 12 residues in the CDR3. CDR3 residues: CASSLGQGEQYF. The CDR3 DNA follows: TGTGCCAGCAGTTTGGGGCAAGGCGAGCAGTACTTC.

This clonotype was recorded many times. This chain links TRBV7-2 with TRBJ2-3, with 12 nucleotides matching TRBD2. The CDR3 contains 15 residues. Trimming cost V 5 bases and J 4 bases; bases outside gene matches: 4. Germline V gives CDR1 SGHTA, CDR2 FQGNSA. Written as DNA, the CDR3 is TGTGCCAGCAGCCAAACTAGCGGGAGGTCAGATACGCAGTATTTT. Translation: CASSQTSGRSDTQYF.

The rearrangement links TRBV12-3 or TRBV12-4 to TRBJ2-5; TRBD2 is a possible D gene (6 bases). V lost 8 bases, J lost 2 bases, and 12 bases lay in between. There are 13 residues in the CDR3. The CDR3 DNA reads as TGTGCCAGCCGGGACGGACTACAAGAGACCCAGTACTTC. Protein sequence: CASRDGLQETQYF.

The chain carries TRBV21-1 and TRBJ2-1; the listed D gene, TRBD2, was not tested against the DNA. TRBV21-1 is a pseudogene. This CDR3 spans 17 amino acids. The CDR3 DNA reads TGTGCCAGCAGCACCAATGCCGACTCGGGAGGCGCCAATGAGCAGTTCTTC. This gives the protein CASSTNADSGGANEQFF.

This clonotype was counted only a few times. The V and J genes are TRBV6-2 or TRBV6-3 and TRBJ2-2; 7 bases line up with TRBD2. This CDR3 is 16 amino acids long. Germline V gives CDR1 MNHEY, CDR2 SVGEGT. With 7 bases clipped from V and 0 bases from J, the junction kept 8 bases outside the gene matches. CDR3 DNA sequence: TGTGCCAGCAAGGCACTAGCGTGGTCGAACACCGGGGAGCTGTTTTTT. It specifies CASKALAWSNTGELFF.

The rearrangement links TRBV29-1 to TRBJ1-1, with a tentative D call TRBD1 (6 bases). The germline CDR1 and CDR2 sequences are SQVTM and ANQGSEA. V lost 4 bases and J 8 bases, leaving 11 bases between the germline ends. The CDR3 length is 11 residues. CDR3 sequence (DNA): TGCAGCGTTGTGGACAGCTTAGAAGCTTTCTTT. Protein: CSVVDSLEAFF.

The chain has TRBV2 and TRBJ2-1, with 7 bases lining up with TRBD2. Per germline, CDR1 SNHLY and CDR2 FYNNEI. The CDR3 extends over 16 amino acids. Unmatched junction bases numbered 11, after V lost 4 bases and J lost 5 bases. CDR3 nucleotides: TGTGCCAGCAGTGTCACTAGCGAGCGCCCCGACAATGAGCAGTTCTTC. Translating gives CASSVTSERPDNEQFF.

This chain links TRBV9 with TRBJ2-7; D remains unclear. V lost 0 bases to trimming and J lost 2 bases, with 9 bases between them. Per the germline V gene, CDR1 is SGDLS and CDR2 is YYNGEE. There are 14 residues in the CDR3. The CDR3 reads CASSVVGDTYEQYF. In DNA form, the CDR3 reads TGTGCCAGCAGCGTAGTTGGGGATACCTACGAGCAGTACTTC.

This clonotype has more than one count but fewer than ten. The CDR3 region is CASSPQGTLSGNTIYF. The CDR3 coding sequence is TGTGCCAGCAGCCCTCAGGGAACCCTCTCTGGAAACACCATATATTTT. The rearrangement links TRBV7-9 to TRBJ1-3, with a weak D call TRBD1 (5 bases). V was cut by 5 bases and J by 0 bases, with 14 bases left in between. Germline V CDR1 and CDR2: SEHNR, FQNEAQ (reference sequence). The CDR3 is made up of 16 amino acids.

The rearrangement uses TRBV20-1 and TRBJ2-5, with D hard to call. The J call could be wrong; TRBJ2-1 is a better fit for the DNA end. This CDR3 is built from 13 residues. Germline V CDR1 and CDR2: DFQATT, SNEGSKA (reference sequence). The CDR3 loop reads CSARGVKANEQFF. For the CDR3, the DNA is TGCAGTGCTAGAGGGGTTAAGGCAAATGAGCAGTTCTTC.

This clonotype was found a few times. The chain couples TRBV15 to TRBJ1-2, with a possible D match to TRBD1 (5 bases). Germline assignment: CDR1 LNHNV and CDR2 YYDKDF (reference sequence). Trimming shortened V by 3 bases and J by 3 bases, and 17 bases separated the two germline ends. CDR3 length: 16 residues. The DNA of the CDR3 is TGTGCCACCAGCAGGCCGGGACTTGGAGGGGACTATGGCTACACCTTC. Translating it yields CATSRPGLGGDYGYTF.

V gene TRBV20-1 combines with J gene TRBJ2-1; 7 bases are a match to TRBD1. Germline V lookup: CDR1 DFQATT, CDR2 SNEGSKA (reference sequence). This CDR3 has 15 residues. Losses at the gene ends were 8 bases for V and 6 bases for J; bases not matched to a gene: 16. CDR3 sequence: CSPRGRQGTGNEQFF. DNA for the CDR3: TGCAGTCCAAGAGGACGACAGGGTACGGGCAATGAGCAGTTCTTC.

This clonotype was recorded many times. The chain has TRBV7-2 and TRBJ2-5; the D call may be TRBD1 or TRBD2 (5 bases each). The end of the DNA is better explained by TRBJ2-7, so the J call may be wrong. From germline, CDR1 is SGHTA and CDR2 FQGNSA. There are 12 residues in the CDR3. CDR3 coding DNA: TGTGCCAGCAGCCGGGACGGCTACGAGCAGTACTTC. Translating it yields CASSRDGYEQYF.

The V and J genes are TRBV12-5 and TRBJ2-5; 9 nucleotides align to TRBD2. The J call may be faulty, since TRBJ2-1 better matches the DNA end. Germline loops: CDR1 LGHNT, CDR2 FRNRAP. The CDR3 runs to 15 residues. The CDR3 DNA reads TGTGCTAGTGGTGCGGGGGGGCCCGGTCGCAATGAGCAGTTCTTC. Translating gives CASGAGGPGRNEQFF.

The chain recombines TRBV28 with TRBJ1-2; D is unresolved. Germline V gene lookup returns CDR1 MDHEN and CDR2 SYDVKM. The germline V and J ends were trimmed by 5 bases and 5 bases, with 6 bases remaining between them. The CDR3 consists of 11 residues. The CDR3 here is CASSPQYGYTF. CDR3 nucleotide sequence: TGTGCCAGCAGTCCTCAGTATGGCTACACCTTC.

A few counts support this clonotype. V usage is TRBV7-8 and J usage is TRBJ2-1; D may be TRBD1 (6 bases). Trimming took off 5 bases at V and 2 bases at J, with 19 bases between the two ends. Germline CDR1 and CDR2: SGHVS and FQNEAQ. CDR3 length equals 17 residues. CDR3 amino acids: CASSLTQGISPYNEQFF. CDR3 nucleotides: TGTGCCAGCAGCCTAACTCAGGGGATCAGCCCCTACAATGAGCAGTTCTTC.